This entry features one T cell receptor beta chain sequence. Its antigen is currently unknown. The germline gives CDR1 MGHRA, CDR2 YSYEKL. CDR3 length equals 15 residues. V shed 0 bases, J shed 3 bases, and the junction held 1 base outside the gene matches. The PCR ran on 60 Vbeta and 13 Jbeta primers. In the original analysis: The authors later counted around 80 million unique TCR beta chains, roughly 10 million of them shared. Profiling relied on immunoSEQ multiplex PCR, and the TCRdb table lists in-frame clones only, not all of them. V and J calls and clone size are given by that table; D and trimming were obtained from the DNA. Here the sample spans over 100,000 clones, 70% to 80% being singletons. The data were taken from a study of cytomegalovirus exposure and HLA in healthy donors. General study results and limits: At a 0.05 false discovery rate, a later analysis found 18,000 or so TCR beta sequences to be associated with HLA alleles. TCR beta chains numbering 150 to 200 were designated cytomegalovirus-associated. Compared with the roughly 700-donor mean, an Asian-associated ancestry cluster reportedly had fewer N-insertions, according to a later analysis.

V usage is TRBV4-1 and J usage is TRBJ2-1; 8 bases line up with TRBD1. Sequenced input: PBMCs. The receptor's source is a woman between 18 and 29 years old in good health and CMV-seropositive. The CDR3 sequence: CASSQEGTGYNEQFF. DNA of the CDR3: TGCGCCAGCAGCCAAGAAGGGACAGGCTACAATGAGCAGTTCTTC.